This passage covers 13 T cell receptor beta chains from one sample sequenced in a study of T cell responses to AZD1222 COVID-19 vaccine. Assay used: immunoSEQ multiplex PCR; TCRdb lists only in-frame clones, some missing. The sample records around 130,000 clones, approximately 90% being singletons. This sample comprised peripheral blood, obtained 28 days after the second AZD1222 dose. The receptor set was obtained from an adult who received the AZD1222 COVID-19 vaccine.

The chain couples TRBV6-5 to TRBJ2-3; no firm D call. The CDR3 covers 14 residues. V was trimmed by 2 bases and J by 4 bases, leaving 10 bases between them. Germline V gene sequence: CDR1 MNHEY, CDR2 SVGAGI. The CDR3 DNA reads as TGTGCCAGCAGTTACAGTTACACGGCAGATACGCAGTATTTT. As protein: CASSYSYTADTQYF.

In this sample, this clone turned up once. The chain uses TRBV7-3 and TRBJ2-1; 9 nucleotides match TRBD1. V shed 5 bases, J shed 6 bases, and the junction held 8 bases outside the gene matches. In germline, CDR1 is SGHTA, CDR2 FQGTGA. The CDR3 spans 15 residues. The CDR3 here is CASSPGTGYSNEQFF. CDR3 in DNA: TGTGCCAGCAGCCCAGGGACAGGGTATTCCAATGAGCAGTTCTTC. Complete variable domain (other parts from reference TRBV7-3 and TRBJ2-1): GAGVSQTPSNKVTEKGKYVELRCDPISGHTALYWYRQSLGQGPEFLIYFQGTGAADDSGLPNDRFFAVRPEGSVSTLKIQRTERGDSAVYLCASSPGTGYSNEQFFGPGTRLTVL.

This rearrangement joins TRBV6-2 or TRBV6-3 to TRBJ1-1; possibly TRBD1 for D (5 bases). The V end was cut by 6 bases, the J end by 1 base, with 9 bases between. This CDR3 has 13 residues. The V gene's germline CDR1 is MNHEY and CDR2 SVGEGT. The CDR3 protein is CASSLQGNTEAFF. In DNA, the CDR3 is TGTGCCAGCAGCCTTCAGGGGAACACTGAAGCTTTCTTT.

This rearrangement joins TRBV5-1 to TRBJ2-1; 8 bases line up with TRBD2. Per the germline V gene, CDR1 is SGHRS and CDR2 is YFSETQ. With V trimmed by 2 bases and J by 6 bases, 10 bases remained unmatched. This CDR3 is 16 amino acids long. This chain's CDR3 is CASSFQVGSGANEQFF. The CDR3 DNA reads TGCGCCAGCAGCTTTCAAGTCGGTAGCGGGGCCAATGAGCAGTTCTTC. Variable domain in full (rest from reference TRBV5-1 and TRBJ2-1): KAGVTQTPRYLIKTRGQQVTLSCSPISGHRSVSWYQQTPGQGLQFLFEYFSETQRNKGNFPGRFSGRQFSNSRSEMNVSTLELGDSALYLCASSFQVGSGANEQFFGPGTRLTVL.

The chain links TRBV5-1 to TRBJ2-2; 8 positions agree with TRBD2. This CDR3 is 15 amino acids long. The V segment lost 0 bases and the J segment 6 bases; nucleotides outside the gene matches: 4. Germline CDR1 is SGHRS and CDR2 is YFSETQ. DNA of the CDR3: TGCGCCAGCAGCTTGGCAGGAGCGGGAGCCGGGGAGCTGTTTTTT. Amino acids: CASSLAGAGAGELFF.

CDR3 loop: CASSLSGLRSGNTIYF. DNA of the CDR3: TGTGCCAGCAGCTTATCAGGTCTGCGCTCTGGAAACACCATATATTTT. The chain is built from TRBV7-2 and TRBJ1-3; D not certain. CDR1 SGHTA and CDR2 FQGNSA come from the germline V gene. V was cut by 2 bases and J by 0 bases, with 11 bases left in between. The CDR3 extends over 16 amino acids.

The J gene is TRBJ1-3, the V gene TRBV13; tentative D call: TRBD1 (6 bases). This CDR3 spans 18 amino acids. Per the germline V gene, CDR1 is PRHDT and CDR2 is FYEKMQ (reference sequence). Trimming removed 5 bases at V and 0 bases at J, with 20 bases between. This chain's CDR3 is CASSQQWRTVPSGNTIYF. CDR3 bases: TGTGCCAGCAGCCAGCAGTGGAGGACAGTGCCCTCTGGAAACACCATATATTTT.

In nucleotides, the CDR3 is TGTGCCAGCAGCCATCTTGGGACAACTGAAGCTTTCTTT. This gives the protein CASSHLGTTEAFF. The chain joins TRBV4-2 to TRBJ1-1, with D possibly matching TRBD1 (6 bases). CDR3 length equals 13 residues. The ends were cut back, 3 bases at V and 5 bases at J, with 10 bases in the middle. CDR1 and CDR2 (germline): LGHNA, YNFKEQ.

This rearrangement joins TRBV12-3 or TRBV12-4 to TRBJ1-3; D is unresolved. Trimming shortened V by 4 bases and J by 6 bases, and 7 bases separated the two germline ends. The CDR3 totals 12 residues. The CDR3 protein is CASSSQLNTIYF. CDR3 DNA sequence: TGTGCCAGCAGTTCACAGCTAAACACCATATATTTT.

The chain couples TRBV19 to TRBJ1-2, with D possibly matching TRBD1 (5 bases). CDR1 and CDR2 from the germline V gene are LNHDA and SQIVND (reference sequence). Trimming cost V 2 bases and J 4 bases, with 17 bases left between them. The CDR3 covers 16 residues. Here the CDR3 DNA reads TGTGCCAGTAGTATACGGAAGATAGGGACCGCCTATGGCTACACCTTC. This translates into CASSIRKIGTAYGYTF.

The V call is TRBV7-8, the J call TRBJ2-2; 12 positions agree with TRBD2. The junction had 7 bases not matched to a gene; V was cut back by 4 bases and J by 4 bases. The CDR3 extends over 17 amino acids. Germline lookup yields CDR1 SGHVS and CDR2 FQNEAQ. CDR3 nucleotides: TGTGCCAGCAGCTCAATCGGGACTAGCGGGTTCACCGGGGAGCTGTTTTTT. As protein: CASSSIGTSGFTGELFF.

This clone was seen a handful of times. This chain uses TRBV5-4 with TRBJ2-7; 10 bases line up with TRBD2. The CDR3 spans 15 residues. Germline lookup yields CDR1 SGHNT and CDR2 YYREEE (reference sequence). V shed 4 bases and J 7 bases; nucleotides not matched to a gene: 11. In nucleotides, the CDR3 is TGTGCCAGCAGCCGAACTAGCGGGAAGACCGGGGAGCAGTACTTC. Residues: CASSRTSGKTGEQYF.

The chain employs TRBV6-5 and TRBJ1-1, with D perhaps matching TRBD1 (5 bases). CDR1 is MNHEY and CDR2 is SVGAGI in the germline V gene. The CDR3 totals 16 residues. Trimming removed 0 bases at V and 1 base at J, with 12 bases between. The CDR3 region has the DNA TGTGCCAGCAGTTACTCGAGTGGGGCATGGAACACTGAAGCTTTCTTT. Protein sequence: CASSYSSGAWNTEAFF.